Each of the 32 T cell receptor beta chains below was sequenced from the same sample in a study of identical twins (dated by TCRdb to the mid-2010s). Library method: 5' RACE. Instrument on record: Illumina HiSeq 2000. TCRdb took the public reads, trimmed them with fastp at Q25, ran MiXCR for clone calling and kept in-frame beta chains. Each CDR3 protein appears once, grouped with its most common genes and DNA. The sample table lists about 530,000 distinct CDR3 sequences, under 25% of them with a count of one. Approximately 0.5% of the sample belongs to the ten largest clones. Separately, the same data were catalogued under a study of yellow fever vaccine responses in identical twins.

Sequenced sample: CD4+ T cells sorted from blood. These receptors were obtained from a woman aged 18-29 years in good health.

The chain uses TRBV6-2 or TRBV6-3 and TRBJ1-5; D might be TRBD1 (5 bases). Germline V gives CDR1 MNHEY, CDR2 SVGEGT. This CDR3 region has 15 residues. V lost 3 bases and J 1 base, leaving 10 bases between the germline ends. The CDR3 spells CASSYAGLSNQPQHF. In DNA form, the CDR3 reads TGTGCCAGCAGTTATGCAGGGCTAAGCAATCAGCCCCAGCATTTT.

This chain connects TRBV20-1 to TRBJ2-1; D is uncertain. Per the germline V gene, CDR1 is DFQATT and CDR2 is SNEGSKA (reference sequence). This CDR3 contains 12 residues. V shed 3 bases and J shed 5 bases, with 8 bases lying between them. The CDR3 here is CSASGLNNEQFF. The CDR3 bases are TGCAGTGCTAGCGGGTTAAACAATGAGCAGTTCTTC.

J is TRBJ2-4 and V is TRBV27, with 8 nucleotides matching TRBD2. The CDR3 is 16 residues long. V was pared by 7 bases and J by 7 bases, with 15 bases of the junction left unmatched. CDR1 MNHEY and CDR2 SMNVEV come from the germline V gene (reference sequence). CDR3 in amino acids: CASTPGTSGHGNIQYF. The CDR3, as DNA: TGTGCCAGCACTCCGGGGACTAGTGGCCACGGGAACATTCAGTACTTC.

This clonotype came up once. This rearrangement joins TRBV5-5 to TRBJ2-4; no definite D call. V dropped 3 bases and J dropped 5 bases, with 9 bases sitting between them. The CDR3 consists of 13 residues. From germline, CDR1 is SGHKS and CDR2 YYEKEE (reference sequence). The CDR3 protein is CASSSGGQNIQYF. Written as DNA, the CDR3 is TGTGCCAGCAGCTCCGGCGGACAAAACATTCAGTACTTC. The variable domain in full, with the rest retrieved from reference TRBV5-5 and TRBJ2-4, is DAGVTQSPTHLIKTRGQQVTLRCSPISGHKSVSWYQQVLGQGPQFIFQYYEKEERGRGNFPDRFSARQFPNYSSELNVNALLLGDSALYLCASSSGGQNIQYFGAGTRLSVL.

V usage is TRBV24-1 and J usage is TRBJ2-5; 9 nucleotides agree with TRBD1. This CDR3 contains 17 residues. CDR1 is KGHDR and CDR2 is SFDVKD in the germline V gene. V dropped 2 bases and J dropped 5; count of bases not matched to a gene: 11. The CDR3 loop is CATSDSGQGIVGETQYF. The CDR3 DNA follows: TGTGCCACCAGTGATTCTGGACAGGGGATTGTTGGGGAGACCCAGTACTTC.

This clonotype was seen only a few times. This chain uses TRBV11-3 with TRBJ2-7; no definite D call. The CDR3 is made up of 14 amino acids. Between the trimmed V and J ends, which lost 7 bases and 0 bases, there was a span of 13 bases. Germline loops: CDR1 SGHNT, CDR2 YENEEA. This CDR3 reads CASTSDGSSYEQYV. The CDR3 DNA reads TGTGCCAGCACCTCAGATGGAAGCTCCTACGAGCAGTACGTC.

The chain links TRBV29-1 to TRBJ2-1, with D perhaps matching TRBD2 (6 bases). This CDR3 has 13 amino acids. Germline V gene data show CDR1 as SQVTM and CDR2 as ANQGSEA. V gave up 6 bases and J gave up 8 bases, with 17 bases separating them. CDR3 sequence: CSVTYMGGHEQFF. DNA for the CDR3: TGCAGCGTGACCTACATGGGAGGTCATGAGCAGTTCTTC.

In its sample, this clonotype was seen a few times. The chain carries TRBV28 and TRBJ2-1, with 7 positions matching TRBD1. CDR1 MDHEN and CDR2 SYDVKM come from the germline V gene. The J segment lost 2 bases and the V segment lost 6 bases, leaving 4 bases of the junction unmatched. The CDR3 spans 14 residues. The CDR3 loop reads CASSHRGPYNEQFF. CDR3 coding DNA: TGTGCCAGCAGCCACAGGGGACCCTACAATGAGCAGTTCTTC.

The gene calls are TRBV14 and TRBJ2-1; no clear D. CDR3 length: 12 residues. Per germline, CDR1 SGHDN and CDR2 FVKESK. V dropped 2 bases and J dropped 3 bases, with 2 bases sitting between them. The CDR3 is CASSQYYNEQFF. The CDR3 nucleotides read TGTGCCAGCAGCCAATACTACAATGAGCAGTTCTTC.

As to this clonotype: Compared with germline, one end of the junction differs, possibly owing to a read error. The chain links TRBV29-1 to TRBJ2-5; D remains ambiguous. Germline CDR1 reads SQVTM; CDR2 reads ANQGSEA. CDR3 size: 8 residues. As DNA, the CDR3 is TGCAGCGCTGACAAGGAAGCCTTC. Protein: CSADKEAF.

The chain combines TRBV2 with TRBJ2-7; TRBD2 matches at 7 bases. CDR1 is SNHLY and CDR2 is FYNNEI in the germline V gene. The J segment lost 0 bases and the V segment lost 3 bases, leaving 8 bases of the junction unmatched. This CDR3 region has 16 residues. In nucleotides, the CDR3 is TGTGCCAGCAGTGAGGGGGGGAGCCCAAGCTCCTACGAGCAGTACGTC. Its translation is CASSEGGSPSSYEQYV.

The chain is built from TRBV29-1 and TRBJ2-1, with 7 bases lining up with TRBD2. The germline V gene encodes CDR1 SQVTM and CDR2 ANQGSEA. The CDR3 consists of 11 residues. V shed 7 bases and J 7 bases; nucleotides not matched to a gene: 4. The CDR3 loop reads CSGSGGNEQFF. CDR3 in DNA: TGCAGCGGGTCGGGGGGTAATGAGCAGTTCTTC.

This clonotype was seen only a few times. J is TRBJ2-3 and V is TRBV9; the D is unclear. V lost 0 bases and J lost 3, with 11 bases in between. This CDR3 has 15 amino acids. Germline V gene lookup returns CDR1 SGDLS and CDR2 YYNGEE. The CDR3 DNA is TGTGCCAGCAGCGTAGGAGACAAGGAGACAGATACGCAGTATTTT. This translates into CASSVGDKETDTQYF.

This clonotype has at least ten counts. The CDR3 loop is CASSLGRTSYEQYF. CDR3 DNA sequence: TGCGCCAGCAGCTTAGGGAGGACTTCCTACGAGCAGTACTTC. This chain connects TRBV5-1 to TRBJ2-7; possibly TRBD2 for D (6 bases). V lost 2 bases and J lost 1, with 10 bases in between. CDR3 length: 14 amino acids. Germline-derived CDR1 and CDR2 are SGHRS and YFSETQ.

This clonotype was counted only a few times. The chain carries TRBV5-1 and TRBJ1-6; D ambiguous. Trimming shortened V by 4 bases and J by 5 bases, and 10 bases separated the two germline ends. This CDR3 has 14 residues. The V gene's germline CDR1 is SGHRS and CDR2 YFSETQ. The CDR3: CASSRRTDNSPLHF. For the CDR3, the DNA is TGCGCCAGCAGCAGAAGGACTGATAATTCACCCCTCCACTTT.

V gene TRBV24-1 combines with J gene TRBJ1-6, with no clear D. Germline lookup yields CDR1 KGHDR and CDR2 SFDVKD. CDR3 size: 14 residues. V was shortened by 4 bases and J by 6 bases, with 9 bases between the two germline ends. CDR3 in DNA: TGTGCCACCAGTGAAGGAGTGAGTAATTCACCCCTCCACTTT. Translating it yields CATSEGVSNSPLHF.

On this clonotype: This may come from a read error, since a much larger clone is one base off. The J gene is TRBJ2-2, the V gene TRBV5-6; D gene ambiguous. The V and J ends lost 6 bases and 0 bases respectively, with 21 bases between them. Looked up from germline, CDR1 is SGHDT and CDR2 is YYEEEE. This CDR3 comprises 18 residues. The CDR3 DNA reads TGTGCCAGCATCCAGTATAAGGGCGGCACGACGAACACCGGGGAGCTGTTTTTT. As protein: CASIQYKGGTTNTGELFF. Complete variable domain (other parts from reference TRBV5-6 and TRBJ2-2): DAGVTQSPTHLIKTRGQQVTLRCSPKSGHDTVSWYQQALGQGPQFIFQYYEEEERQRGNFPDRFSGHQFPNYSSELNVNALLLGDSALYLCASIQYKGGTTNTGELFFGEGSRLTVL.

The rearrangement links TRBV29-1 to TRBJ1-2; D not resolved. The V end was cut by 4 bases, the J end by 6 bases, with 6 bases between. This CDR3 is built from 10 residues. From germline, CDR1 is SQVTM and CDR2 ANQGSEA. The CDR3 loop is CSVVGNGYTF. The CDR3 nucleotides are TGCAGCGTTGTTGGGAATGGCTACACCTTC.

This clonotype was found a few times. CDR3 DNA: TGCGCCAGCAGCAACGACTATCCCTCTGGAAACACCATATATTTT. It is translated as CASSNDYPSGNTIYF. The V call is TRBV5-1, the J call TRBJ1-3; D is undetermined. The CDR3 runs 15 residues. Germline assignment: CDR1 SGHRS and CDR2 YFSETQ. V was clipped by 4 bases and J by 0 bases, with 11 bases between them.

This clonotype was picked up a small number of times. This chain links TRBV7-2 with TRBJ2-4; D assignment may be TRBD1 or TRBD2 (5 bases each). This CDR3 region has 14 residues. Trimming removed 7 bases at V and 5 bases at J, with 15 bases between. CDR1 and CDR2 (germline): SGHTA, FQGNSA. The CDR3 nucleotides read TGTGCCAGCACCCTCGCCGGGACGGAAAACATTCAGTACTTC. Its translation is CASTLAGTENIQYF.

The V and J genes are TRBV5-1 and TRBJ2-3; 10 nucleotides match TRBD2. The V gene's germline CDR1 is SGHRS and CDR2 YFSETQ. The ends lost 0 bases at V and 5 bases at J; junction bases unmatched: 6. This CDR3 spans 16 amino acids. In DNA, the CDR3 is TGCGCCAGCAGCTTGGGGGCTAGCGGGAGTGGAGATACGCAGTATTTT. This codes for CASSLGASGSGDTQYF.

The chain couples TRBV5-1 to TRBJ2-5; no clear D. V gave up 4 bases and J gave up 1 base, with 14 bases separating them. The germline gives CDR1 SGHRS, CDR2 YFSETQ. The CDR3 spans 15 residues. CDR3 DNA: TGCGCCAGCAGCCCCGGCTTGGGGATCCAAGAGACCCAGTACTTC. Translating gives CASSPGLGIQETQYF.

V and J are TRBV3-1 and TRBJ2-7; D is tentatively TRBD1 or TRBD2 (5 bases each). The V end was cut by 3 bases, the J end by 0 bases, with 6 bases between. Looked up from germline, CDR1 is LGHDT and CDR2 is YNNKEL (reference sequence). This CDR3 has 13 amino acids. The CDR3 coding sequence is TGTGCCAGCAGCCAGGGGGTCTCCTACGAGCAGTACGTC. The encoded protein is CASSQGVSYEQYV.

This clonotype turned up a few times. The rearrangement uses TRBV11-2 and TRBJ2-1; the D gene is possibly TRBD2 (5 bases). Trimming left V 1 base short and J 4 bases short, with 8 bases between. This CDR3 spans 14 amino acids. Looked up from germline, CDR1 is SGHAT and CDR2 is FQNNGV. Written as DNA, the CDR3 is TGTGCCAGCAGCTTAGCTCTAGCATACAATGAGCAGTTCTTC. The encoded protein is CASSLALAYNEQFF. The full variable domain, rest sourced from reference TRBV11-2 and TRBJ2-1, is EAGVAQSPRYKIIEKRQSVAFWCNPISGHATLYWYQQILGQGPKLLIQFQNNGVVDDSQLPKDRFSAERLKGVDSTLKIQPAKLEDSAVYLCASSLALAYNEQFFGPGTRLTVL.

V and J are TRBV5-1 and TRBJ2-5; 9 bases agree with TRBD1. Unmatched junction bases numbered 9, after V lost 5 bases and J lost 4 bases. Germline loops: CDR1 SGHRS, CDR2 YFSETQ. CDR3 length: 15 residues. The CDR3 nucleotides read TGCGCCAGCAGTTCCCGGACAGGGGTCTTAGAGACCCAGTACTTC. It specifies CASSSRTGVLETQYF. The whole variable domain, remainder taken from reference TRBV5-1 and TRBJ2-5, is KAGVTQTPRYLIKTRGQQVTLSCSPISGHRSVSWYQQTPGQGLQFLFEYFSETQRNKGNFPGRFSGRQFSNSRSEMNVSTLELGDSALYLCASSSRTGVLETQYFGPGTRLLVL.

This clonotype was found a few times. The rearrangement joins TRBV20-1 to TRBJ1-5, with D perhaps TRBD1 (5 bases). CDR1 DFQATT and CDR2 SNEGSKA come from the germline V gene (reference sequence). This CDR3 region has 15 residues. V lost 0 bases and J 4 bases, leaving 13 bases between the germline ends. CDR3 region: CSARDKQGWNQPQHF. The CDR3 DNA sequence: TGCAGTGCTAGAGATAAGCAGGGTTGGAATCAGCCCCAGCATTTT.

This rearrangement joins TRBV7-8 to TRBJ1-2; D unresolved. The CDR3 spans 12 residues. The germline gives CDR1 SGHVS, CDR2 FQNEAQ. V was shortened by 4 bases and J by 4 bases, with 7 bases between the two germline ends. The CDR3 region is CASSSTRYGYTF. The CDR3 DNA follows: TGTGCCAGCAGCTCTACACGCTATGGCTACACCTTC. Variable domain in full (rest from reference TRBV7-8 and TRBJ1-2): GAGVSQSPRYKVAKRGQDVALRCDPISGHVSLFWYQQALGQGPEFLTYFQNEAQLDKSGLPSDRFFAERPEGSVSTLKIQRTQQEDSAVYLCASSSTRYGYTFGSGTRLTVV.

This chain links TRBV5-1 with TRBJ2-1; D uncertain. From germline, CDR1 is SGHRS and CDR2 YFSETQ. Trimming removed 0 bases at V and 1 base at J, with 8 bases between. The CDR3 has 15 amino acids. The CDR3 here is CASSLGWVSYNEQFF. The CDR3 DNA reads TGCGCCAGCAGCTTGGGGTGGGTTTCCTACAATGAGCAGTTCTTC.

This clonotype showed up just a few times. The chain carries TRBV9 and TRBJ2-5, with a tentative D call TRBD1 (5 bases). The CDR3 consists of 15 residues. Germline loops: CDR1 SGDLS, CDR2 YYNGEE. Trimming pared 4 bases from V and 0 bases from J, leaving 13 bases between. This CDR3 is CASSSRGHNQETQYF. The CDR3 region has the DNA TGTGCCAGCAGCTCTCGAGGACACAACCAAGAGACCCAGTACTTC.

CDR3 sequence: CASRSGGGNTGELFF. The CDR3 nucleotides read TGTGCCAGCAGGTCGGGCGGAGGGAACACCGGGGAGCTGTTTTTT. The chain recombines TRBV11-3 with TRBJ2-2; D might be TRBD2 (5 bases). With 6 bases removed from V and 1 base from J, the gap between germline ends came to 12 bases. There are 15 residues in the CDR3. Germline CDR1 and CDR2: SGHNT and YENEEA.

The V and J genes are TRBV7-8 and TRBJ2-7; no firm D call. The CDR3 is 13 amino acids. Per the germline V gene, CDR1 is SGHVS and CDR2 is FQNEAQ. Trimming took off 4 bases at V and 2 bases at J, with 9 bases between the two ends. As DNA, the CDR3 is TGTGCCAGCAGCTCCCGGGTGGCCTACGAGCAGTACTTC. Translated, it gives CASSSRVAYEQYF.

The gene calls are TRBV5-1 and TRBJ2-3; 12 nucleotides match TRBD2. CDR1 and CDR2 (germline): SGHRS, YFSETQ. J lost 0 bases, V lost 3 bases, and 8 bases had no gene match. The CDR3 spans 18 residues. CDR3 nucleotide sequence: TGCGCCAGCAGCTCTCGTCTAGCGGGGGGGCCTAGCACAGATACGCAGTATTTT. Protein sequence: CASSSRLAGGPSTDTQYF.